One and the same sample provided the 14 T cell receptor beta chains below, sequenced in a study of breast tumors, draining lymph nodes, adjacent tissues. TCRdb analysed the multiplex PCR reads with MiXCR anew, one entry per CDR3 protein. The table lists about 13,000 distinct CDR3 sequences, 45% to 55% of them singletons. Sequenced input: tumor-adjacent breast tissue. Receptors originate from a female donor with breast cancer. Some clones in this sample may be carry-over from other donors' samples.

In the case of this clonotype: This may come from a read error, since a much larger clone is one base off. The chain couples TRBV3-2 to TRBJ2-7; the table assigns TRBD1, which was not confirmed against the DNA. TRBV3-2 is a pseudogene locus. CDR3 length: 15 amino acids. CDR3 sequence: CARSWTGHRSTGQYF. DNA of the CDR3: TGTGCCAGGAGTTGGACAGGGCACAGATCTACGGGGCAGTACTTC.

In its sample, this clonotype was seen many times. The V call is TRBV3-1, the J call TRBJ1-6; 7 bases are a match to TRBD1. V shed 0 bases and J 15 bases; nucleotides not matched to a gene: 5. The germline V gene has CDR1 LGHDT and CDR2 YNNKEL (reference sequence). CDR3 size: 13 residues. CDR3 protein: CASSQDKGQHLHF. The CDR3 DNA sequence: TGTGCCAGCAGCCAAGATAAGGGACAGCACCTCCACTTT.

This clonotype was found many times. The chain is built from TRBV29-1 and TRBJ2-4; possibly TRBD2 for D (5 bases). Between the trimmed V and J ends, which lost 1 base and 3 bases, there was a span of 16 bases. Germline CDR1 reads SQVTM; CDR2 reads ANQGSEA. This CDR3 is 16 amino acids long. CDR3 loop: CSVEGRRGSGKNIQYF. DNA of the CDR3: TGCAGCGTTGAAGGGCGTCGGGGTTCTGGCAAAAACATTCAGTACTTC.

The chain joins TRBV7-2 to TRBJ2-5, with no clear D. The V end was cut by 8 bases, the J end by 7 bases, with 11 bases between. The CDR3 loop spans 11 amino acids. Germline V gene data show CDR1 as SGHTA and CDR2 as FQGNSA. The CDR3 nucleotides read TGTGCCAGCGGGTCCTTCGGGACCCAGTACTTC. It translates to CASGSFGTQYF.

This clonotype is labeled medium-sized. The gene calls are TRBV9 and TRBJ1-2, with TRBD1 as a possible D gene (5 bases). The V gene's germline CDR1 is SGDLS and CDR2 YYNGEE. This CDR3 spans 14 amino acids. Deletions cut 3 bases from V and 2 bases from J, with 11 bases between. The CDR3 here is CASSATGGNYGYTF. The CDR3 DNA reads as TGTGCCAGCAGCGCCACGGGGGGGAACTATGGCTACACCTTC.

This chain joins TRBV7-3 and TRBJ2-7, with TRBD2 as a possible D gene (5 bases). Germline V gene lookup returns CDR1 SGHTA and CDR2 FQGTGA. Trimming shortened V by 4 bases and J by 5 bases, and 15 bases separated the two germline ends. CDR3 length: 14 residues. This chain's CDR3 is CASSYGNTRDEQYF. CDR3 nucleotide sequence: TGTGCCAGCAGCTACGGGAATACAAGGGACGAGCAGTACTTC.

The chain combines TRBV7-3 with TRBJ2-1; TRBD2 matches 10 bases. V shed 1 base, J shed 6 bases, and the junction held 6 bases outside the gene matches. The CDR3 totals 16 residues. Germline V lookup: CDR1 SGHTA, CDR2 FQGTGA. The CDR3 here is CASSLIAGGPLNEQFF. The DNA for the CDR3 is TGTGCCAGCAGCTTAATAGCGGGAGGCCCCCTCAATGAGCAGTTCTTC.

The gene calls are TRBV12-3 or TRBV12-4 and TRBJ1-3, with D tentatively TRBD1 (5 bases). The CDR3 has 13 residues. Trimming stripped 4 bases from V and 6 bases from J, with 10 bases between. This CDR3 is CASSSYRLNTIYF. In DNA form, the CDR3 reads TGTGCCAGCAGTTCATACAGGTTAAACACCATATATTTT.

As DNA, the CDR3 is TGTGCCAGCAGCTTGGTAGTGACAGGGGTTTACGAGCAGTACTTC. Protein product: CASSLVVTGVYEQYF. The chain is built from TRBV5-5 and TRBJ2-7; 8 nucleotides agree with TRBD1. CDR1 is SGHKS, CDR2 YYEKEE, per germline (reference sequence). With V trimmed by 0 bases and J by 4 bases, 6 bases remained unmatched. The CDR3 contains 15 residues.

This clonotype qualifies as medium-sized. This chain links TRBV24-1 with TRBJ2-2; D remains ambiguous. Germline loops: CDR1 KGHDR, CDR2 SFDVKD. The CDR3 runs 13 residues. V was trimmed by 7 bases and J by 0 bases, leaving 5 bases between them. CDR3 DNA: TGTGCCACCAGGCCCTCGAACACCGGGGAGCTGTTTTTT. Its protein is CATRPSNTGELFF.

The sample holds many counts of this clonotype. The gene calls are TRBV11-1 and TRBJ2-5; 7 bases are a match to TRBD1. The germline gives CDR1 SGHAT, CDR2 FQDESV (reference sequence). The CDR3 runs 16 residues. V was clipped by 5 bases and J by 1 base; unmatched bases: 10. As DNA, the CDR3 is TGTGCCAGCAGCGTTTATACCGGGACAGCCCAAGAGACCCAGTACTTC. Protein sequence: CASSVYTGTAQETQYF.

This clonotype was recorded many times. The chain combines TRBV12-3 or TRBV12-4 with TRBJ1-2; the match to TRBD1 covers 11 bases. The trim removed 3 bases at V and 3 bases at J, leaving 6 bases unmatched. The CDR3 has 16 amino acids. CDR3 DNA: TGTGCCAGCAGTTTCGCGGGGACAGGGGGGGACTATGGCTACACCTTC. It yields the protein CASSFAGTGGDYGYTF.

This clonotype is labeled as medium-sized. The chain recombines TRBV5-1 with TRBJ2-1; D is undetermined. CDR1 SGHRS and CDR2 YFSETQ come from the germline V gene. The CDR3 totals 12 residues. Trimming stripped 0 bases from V and 7 bases from J, with 5 bases between. The CDR3 is CASSLARNEQFF. CDR3 nucleotides: TGCGCCAGCAGCTTGGCTAGAAATGAGCAGTTCTTC.

The chain combines TRBV9 with TRBJ2-3; D unclear. This CDR3 comprises 15 residues. V was clipped by 0 bases and J by 4 bases, with 12 bases between them. The V gene's germline CDR1 is SGDLS and CDR2 YYNGEE. The CDR3: CASSVAATRADTQYF. The CDR3 coding sequence is TGTGCCAGCAGCGTAGCGGCCACACGTGCAGATACGCAGTATTTT. The variable domain in full, with the rest retrieved from reference TRBV9 and TRBJ2-3, is DSGVTQTPKHLITATGQRVTLRCSPRSGDLSVYWYQQSLDQGLQFLIQYYNGEERAKGNILERFSAQQFPDLHSELNLSSLELGDSALYFCASSVAATRADTQYFGPGTRLTVL.